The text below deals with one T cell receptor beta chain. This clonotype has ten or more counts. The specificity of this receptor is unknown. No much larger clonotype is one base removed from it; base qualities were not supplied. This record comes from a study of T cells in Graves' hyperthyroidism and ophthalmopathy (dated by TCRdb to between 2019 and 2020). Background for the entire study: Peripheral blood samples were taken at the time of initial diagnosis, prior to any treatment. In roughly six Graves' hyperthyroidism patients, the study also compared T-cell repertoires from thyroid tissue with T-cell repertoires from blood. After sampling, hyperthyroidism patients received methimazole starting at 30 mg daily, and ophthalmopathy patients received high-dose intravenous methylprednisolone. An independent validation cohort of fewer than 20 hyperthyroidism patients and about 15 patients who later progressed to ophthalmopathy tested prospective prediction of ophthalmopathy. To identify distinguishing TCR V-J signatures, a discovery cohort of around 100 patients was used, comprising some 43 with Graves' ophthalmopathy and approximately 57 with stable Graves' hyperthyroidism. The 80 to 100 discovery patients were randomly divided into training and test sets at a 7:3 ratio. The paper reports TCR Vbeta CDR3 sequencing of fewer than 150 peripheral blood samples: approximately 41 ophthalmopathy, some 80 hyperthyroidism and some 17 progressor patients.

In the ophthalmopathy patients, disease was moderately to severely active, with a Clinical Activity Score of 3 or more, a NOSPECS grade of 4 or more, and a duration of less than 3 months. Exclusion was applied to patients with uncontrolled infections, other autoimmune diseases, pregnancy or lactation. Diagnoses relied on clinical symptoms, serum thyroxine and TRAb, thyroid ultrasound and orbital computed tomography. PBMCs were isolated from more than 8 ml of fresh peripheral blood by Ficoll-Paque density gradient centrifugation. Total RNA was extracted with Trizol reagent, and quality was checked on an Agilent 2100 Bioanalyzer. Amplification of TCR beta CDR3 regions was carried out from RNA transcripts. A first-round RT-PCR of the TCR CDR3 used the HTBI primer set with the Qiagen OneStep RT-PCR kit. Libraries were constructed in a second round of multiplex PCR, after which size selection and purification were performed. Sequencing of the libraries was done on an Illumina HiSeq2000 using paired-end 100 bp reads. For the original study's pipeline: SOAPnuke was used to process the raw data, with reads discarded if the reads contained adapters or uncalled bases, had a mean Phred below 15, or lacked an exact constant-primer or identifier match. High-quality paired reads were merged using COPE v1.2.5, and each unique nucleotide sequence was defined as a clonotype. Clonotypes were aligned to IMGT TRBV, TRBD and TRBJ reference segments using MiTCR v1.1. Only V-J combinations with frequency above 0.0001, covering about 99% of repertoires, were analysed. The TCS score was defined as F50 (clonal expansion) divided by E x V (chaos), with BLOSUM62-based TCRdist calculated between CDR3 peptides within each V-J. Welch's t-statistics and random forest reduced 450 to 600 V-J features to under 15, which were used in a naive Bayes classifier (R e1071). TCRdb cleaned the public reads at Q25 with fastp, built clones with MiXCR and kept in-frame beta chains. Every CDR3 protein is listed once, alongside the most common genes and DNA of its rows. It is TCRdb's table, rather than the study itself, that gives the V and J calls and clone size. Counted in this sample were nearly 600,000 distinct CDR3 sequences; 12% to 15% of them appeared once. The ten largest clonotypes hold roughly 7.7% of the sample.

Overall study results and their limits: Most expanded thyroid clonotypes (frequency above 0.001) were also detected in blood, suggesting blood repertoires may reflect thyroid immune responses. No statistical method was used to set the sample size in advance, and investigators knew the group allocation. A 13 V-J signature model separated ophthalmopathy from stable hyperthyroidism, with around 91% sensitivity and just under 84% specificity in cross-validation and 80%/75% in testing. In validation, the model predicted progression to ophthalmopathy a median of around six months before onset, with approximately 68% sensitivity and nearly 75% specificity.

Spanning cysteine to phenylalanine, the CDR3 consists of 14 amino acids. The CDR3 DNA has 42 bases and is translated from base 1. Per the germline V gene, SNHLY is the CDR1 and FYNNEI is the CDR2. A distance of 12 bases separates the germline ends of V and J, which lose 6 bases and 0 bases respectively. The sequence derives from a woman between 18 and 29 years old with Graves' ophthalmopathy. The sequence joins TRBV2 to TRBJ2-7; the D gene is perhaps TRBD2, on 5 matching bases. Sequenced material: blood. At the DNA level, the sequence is TGTGCCAGCAGCTGGCGGGTGGGCTCCTACGAGCAGTACTTC. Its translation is CASSWRVGSYEQYF.